This entry lists 11 T cell receptor beta chains sequenced from one sample in a study of blood T cell repertoires in COVID-19 (dated by TCRdb to about 2020). The library came from the immunoSEQ multiplex PCR assay. What TCRdb holds here is the immuneACCESS table cut down to in-frame rearrangements. Part of the clones is not present; checked against another copy, under half of the missing clones reflect an unresolved V gene, and the others are unexplained. The sample table lists 220,000 or so clones, roughly nine tenths of them with a count of one. The biggest ten clones account for roughly 10% of the sample. Input material: peripheral blood. Source of these receptors: a woman aged 45-65 years with COVID-19, enrolled during active disease.

In this sample, this clone turned up once. The V and J genes are TRBV10-2 and TRBJ2-7; TRBD1 is a possible D gene (5 bases). Germline V CDR1 and CDR2: WSHSY, SAAADI. The CDR3 sequence is 13 residues long. V lost 4 bases to trimming and J lost 0 bases, with 7 bases between them. This chain's CDR3 is CASSGGPSYEQYV. CDR3 coding DNA: TGCGCCAGCAGTGGGGGCCCCTCCTACGAGCAGTACGTC.

CDR3 DNA: TGCAGTGCTCTCTACCGCTCAACCCAGTACTTC. As protein: CSALYRSTQYF. The rearrangement links TRBV20-1 to TRBJ2-5; D gene unclear. Germline CDR1 reads DFQATT; CDR2 reads SNEGSKA (reference sequence). The CDR3 spans 11 residues. Trimming shortened V by 5 bases and J by 8 bases, and 12 bases separated the two germline ends.

The chain combines TRBV19 with TRBJ1-3, with a tentative D call TRBD1 (5 bases). V shed 5 bases and J shed 7 bases, with 15 bases lying between them. Germline CDR1 reads LNHDA; CDR2 reads SQIVND (reference sequence). This CDR3 contains 14 residues. Written as DNA, the CDR3 is TGTGCCAGTAGTGTGACAGCTCTTGGGAACACCATATATTTT. Translating gives CASSVTALGNTIYF.

This clone was found once. The chain recombines TRBV5-6 with TRBJ2-3; 10 bases map to TRBD2. This CDR3 region has 18 residues. Trimming at V came to 4 bases and at J to 0 bases, leaving 11 bases not matched to a gene. Germline V gene sequence: CDR1 SGHDT, CDR2 YYEEEE. CDR3 nucleotide sequence: TGTGCCAGCAGCGTGGGACGGCTAGCGGGGGCCAGCACAGATACGCAGTATTTT. It specifies CASSVGRLAGASTDTQYF.

This sequence joins TRBV11-2 and TRBJ2-7, with D possibly TRBD1 on 6 matching bases. Trimming stripped 4 bases from V and 2 bases from J, with 15 bases between. This CDR3 is built from 15 residues. Germline V gene sequence: CDR1 SGHAT, CDR2 FQNNGV. The CDR3: CASSSHWTEAYEQYF. The CDR3 nucleotides read TGTGCCAGCAGCTCCCACTGGACAGAAGCCTACGAGCAGTACTTC.

The J gene is TRBJ1-5, the V gene TRBV5-6; 10 bases match TRBD1. The germline CDR1 and CDR2 sequences are SGHDT and YYEEEE. Losses at the gene ends were 3 bases for V and 6 bases for J; bases not matched to a gene: 3. The CDR3 is made up of 14 amino acids. The CDR3 loop is CASSYGTGAQPQHF. The CDR3 DNA reads TGTGCCAGCAGCTACGGGACAGGGGCTCAGCCCCAGCATTTT.

This sequence joins TRBV27 and TRBJ1-5, with TRBD1 identical over 11 bases. Germline V lookup: CDR1 MNHEY, CDR2 SMNVEV (reference sequence). V trimming: 6 bases; J trimming: 11 bases; junction bases outside the gene matches: 9. This CDR3 comprises 14 residues. The CDR3 protein is CASRRGTGGSAQHF. The DNA for the CDR3 is TGTGCCAGCAGACGCGGGACAGGGGGGTCCGCCCAGCATTTT.

This chain joins TRBV3-1 (or the pseudogene TRBV3-2) and TRBJ1-6; possibly TRBD1 for D (5 bases). Germline V CDR1 and CDR2: LGHDT, YNNKEL (reference sequence). This CDR3 is built from 15 residues. V lost 6 bases and J lost 6, with 15 bases in between. The CDR3 region is CASSLDSLFNSPLHF. As DNA, the CDR3 is TGTGCCAGCAGTCTCGACAGTCTTTTTAATTCACCCCTCCACTTT.

This sequence joins TRBV5-4 and TRBJ2-2; TRBD2 aligns across 8 bases. The CDR3 covers 16 residues. Losses at the gene ends were 3 bases for V and 8 bases for J; bases not matched to a gene: 12. CDR1 and CDR2 (germline): SGHNT, YYREEE (reference sequence). The CDR3 is CASSSWASGLQGELFF. DNA of the CDR3: TGTGCCAGCAGCTCCTGGGCTAGCGGGTTACAGGGGGAGCTGTTTTTT.

The rearrangement joins TRBV5-1 to TRBJ1-3; weak D call: TRBD1 (5 bases). Trimming shortened V by 4 bases and J by 7 bases, and 12 bases separated the two germline ends. This CDR3 is built from 13 residues. Germline V gives CDR1 SGHRS, CDR2 YFSETQ. CDR3 sequence: CASSTDGTNTIYF. CDR3 DNA sequence: TGCGCCAGCAGCACGGACGGGACTAACACCATATATTTT.

This sequence joins TRBV12-5 and TRBJ2-3, with D maybe TRBD1 (5 bases). CDR1 LGHNT and CDR2 FRNRAP come from the germline V gene. Between the trimmed V and J ends, which lost 3 bases and 4 bases, there was a span of 11 bases. The CDR3 extends over 14 amino acids. This chain's CDR3 is CASGFEGAADTQYF. The CDR3 DNA reads as TGTGCTAGTGGTTTCGAAGGGGCCGCAGATACGCAGTATTTT.